This T cell receptor beta chain comes out of a study of T-cell reconstitution after alpha-beta-depleted transplantation in children. The TCRbeta library incorporated unique molecular identifiers. MiXCR was run by TCRdb on the PCR reads, yielding one entry per CDR3 protein. The sample records around 800,000 distinct CDR3 sequences, around 17% being singletons. Notes on the study in general: Hyperexpanded clones declined; after one year, newly produced T cells mostly supplied diversity. Some patients showed high day-60 TCRbeta diversity, which derived from surviving recipient T cells and thymic progenitors. Expanded graft clones numbering several hundred reportedly gave rise to alpha-beta T cells about two months after transplant.

The ends were cut back, 5 bases at V and 1 base at J, with 13 bases in the middle. The V gene's germline CDR1 is SEHNR and CDR2 FQNEAQ (reference sequence). This CDR3 has 15 amino acids. Concerning this clonotype: Its antigen is unknown.

This chain joins TRBV7-9 and TRBJ2-3; tentatively, D is TRBD1 (7 bases). The sequences come from PBMCs, mostly from graft donor cells, collected 360 days after TCRalphabeta/CD19-depleted stem cell transplant. The TCR sequence derives from a male patient aged 5 to 17 who had a stem cell transplant for acute lymphoblastic leukemia, so the T cells may come from the graft donor. This CDR3 is CASSMTGRRTDTQYF. CDR3 in DNA: TGTGCCAGCAGCATGACAGGGAGGCGCACAGATACGCAGTATTTT.